The entry below gives a single T cell receptor (beta chain) sequence along with its context. TCRdb passed the 5' RACE reads through MiXCR, listing each CDR3 protein once. The sample lists about 890,000 distinct CDR3 sequences, around 12% seen once, with 1.5% to 2% in the top ten. The sample is drawn from a study of identical twins. Trimming removed 9 bases at V and 10 bases at J, with 30 bases between. The CDR3 runs 17 residues. Germline assignment: CDR1 KGHDR and CDR2 SFDVKD. These data also formed part of another study, on yellow fever vaccine responses in identical twins.

The TCR sequence derives from a young woman in good health. This chain connects TRBV24-1 to TRBJ2-1; D may be TRBD1 (5 bases). Sequencing used PBMCs. The CDR3 reads CATEDRGAPGSAWEQFF. For the CDR3, the DNA is TGTGCCACCGAAGATAGGGGCGCCCCGGGCAGCGCATGGGAGCAGTTCTTC.